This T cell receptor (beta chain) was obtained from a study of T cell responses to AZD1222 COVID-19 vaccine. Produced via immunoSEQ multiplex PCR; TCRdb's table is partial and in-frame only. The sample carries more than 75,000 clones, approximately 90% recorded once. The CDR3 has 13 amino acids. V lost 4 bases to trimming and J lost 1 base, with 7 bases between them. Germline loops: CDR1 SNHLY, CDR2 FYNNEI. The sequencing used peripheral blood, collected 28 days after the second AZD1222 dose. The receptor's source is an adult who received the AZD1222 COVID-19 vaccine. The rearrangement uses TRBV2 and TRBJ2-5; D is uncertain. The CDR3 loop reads CASSGNSQETQYF. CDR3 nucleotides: TGTGCCAGCAGTGGTAACAGCCAAGAGACCCAGTACTTC.